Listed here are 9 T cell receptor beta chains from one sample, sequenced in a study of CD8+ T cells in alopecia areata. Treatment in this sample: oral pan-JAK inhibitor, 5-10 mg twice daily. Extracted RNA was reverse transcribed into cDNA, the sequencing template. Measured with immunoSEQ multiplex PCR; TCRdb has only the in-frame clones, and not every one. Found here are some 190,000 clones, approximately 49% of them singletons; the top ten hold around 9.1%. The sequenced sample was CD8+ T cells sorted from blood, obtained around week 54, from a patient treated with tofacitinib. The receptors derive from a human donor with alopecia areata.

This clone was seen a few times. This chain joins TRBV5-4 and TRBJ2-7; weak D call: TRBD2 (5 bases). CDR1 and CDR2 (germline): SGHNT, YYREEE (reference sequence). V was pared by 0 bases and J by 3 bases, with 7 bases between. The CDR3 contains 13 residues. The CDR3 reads CASSLGGNYEQYF. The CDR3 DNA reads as TGTGCCAGCAGCTTGGGAGGGAACTACGAGCAGTACTTC. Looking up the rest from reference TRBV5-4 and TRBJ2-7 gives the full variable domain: ETGVTQSPTHLIKTRGQQVTLRCSSQSGHNTVSWYQQALGQGPQFIFQYYREEENGRGNFPPRFSGLQFPNYSSELNVNALELDDSALYLCASSLGGNYEQYFGPGTRLTVT.

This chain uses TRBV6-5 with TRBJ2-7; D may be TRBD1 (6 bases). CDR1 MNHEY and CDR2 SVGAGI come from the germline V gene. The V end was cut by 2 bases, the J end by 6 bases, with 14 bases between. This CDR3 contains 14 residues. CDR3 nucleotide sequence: TGTGCCAGCAGTTACCTGTACAGGGAAGGCGAGCAGTACTTC. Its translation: CASSYLYREGEQYF.

This CDR3 is CASSPDGPRVSEAFF. The CDR3 DNA is TGTGCCAGCAGCCCGGATGGCCCGAGGGTGTCTGAAGCTTTCTTT. J is TRBJ1-1 and V is TRBV11-2; D unclear. This CDR3 comprises 15 residues. V was clipped by 5 bases and J by 6 bases, with 19 bases between them. From germline, CDR1 is SGHAT and CDR2 FQNNGV.

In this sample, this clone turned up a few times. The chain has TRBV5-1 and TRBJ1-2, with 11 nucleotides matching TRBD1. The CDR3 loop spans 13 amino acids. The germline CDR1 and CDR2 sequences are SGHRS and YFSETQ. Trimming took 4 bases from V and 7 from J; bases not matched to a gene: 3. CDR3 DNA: TGCGCCAGCAGCCCCGGACAGGGGGCTGGCTACACCTTC. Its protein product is CASSPGQGAGYTF.

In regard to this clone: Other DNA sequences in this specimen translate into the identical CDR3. The CDR3 coding sequence is TGTGCCAGCAGTTTAGGGGGGGGAAGCAATCAGCCCCAGCATTTT. It translates to CASSLGGGSNQPQHF. The chain carries TRBV27 and TRBJ1-5; possibly TRBD1 for D (5 bases). The CDR3 totals 15 residues. Germline V CDR1 and CDR2: MNHEY, SMNVEV (reference sequence). V lost 2 bases, J lost 1 base, and 9 bases lay in between.

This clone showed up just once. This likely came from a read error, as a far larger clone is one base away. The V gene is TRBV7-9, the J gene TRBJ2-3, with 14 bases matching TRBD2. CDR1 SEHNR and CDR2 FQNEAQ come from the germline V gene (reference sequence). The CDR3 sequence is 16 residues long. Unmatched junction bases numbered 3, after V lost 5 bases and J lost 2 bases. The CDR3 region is CASSPTSGGATDTQYF. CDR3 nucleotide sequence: TGTGCCAGCAGCCCGACTAGCGGGGGGGCCACAGATACGCAGTATTTT.

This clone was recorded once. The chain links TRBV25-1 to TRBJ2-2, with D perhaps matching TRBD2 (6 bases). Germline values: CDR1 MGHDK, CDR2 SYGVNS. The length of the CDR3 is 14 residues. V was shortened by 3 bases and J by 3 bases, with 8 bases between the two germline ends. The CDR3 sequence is CASSDPGDTGELFF. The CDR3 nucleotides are TGTGCCAGCAGTGATCCGGGGGACACCGGGGAGCTGTTTTTT.

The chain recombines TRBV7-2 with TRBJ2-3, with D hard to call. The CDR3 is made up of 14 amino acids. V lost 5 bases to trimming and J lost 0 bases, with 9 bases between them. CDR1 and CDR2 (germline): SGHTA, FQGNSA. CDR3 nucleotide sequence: TGTGCCAGCAGCCGAACAGTGAGCACAGATACGCAGTATTTT. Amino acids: CASSRTVSTDTQYF.

CDR3 sequence reads: CASSLRWVNTEAFF. CDR3 in DNA: TGTGCCAGCAGTTTACGGTGGGTGAACACTGAAGCTTTCTTT. The chain carries TRBV6-5 and TRBJ1-1; no clear D gene. Trimming removed 4 bases from V and 0 bases from J, with 9 bases in between. Germline V lookup: CDR1 MNHEY, CDR2 SVGAGI. This CDR3 region has 14 residues.